The 19 T cell receptor beta chains presented below share a single source sample, sequenced in a study of Ad26.COV2.S vaccination and SARS-CoV-2 variants. The assay was immunoSEQ multiplex PCR, and TCRdb's table has in-frame clones only and misses some. The table shows around 300,000 clones, with 88% occurring only once. As to treatment: roughly 19 received Ad26.COV2.S at low or high dose, single or two shots; roughly five received placebo; per-sample allocation not given. Day 63 after the first injection of vaccine or placebo was the sampling time. The sequencing used peripheral blood, collected in a trial of Ad26.COV2.S vaccine versus placebo. The receptor set was obtained from a person between 18 and 65 years old who received the Ad26.COV2.S COVID-19 vaccine or a placebo.

The rearrangement joins TRBV28 to TRBJ2-5; D is undetermined. The CDR3 is made up of 14 amino acids. CDR1 and CDR2 from the germline V gene are MDHEN and SYDVKM. The V and J ends lost 2 bases and 7 bases respectively, with 14 bases between them. DNA of the CDR3: TGTGCCAGCAGTTTAGTTGGTGGGATTGGGACCCAGTACTTC. This codes for CASSLVGGIGTQYF.

The rearrangement links TRBV5-6 to TRBJ1-4; D ambiguous. CDR1 SGHDT and CDR2 YYEEEE come from the germline V gene. The CDR3 sequence is 15 residues long. Trimming removed 2 bases at V and 3 bases at J, with 11 bases between. CDR3 amino acids: CASSFSTPPNEKLFF. The DNA of the CDR3 is TGTGCCAGCAGCTTTTCGACCCCACCTAATGAAAAACTGTTTTTT.

This chain connects TRBV7-9 to TRBJ1-6, with a tentative D call TRBD1 (5 bases). From germline, CDR1 is SEHNR and CDR2 FQNEAQ (reference sequence). The CDR3 sequence is 15 residues long. Deletions cut 1 base from V and 9 bases from J, with 13 bases between. CDR3 DNA: TGTGCCAGCAGCTTAGGGGGTGGGGGTGCTTCACCCCTCCACTTT. This codes for CASSLGGGGASPLHF.

V and J are TRBV11-2 and TRBJ1-3; TRBD1 might be the D (5 bases). V shed 5 bases and J shed 4 bases, with 15 bases lying between them. The CDR3 extends over 15 amino acids. Germline V gene sequence: CDR1 SGHAT, CDR2 FQNNGV. The CDR3 nucleotides are TGTGCCAGCAGCGTGACTGGGGACCCGGGAAACACCATATATTTT. The encoded protein is CASSVTGDPGNTIYF.

This clone appeared a single time. This chain uses TRBV7-9 with TRBJ1-5, with D unclear. V lost 4 bases and J 3 bases, leaving 10 bases between the germline ends. CDR3 length: 14 residues. The germline V gene has CDR1 SEHNR and CDR2 FQNEAQ (reference sequence). Here the CDR3 reads CASSYDTVNQPQHF. The CDR3 nucleotides read TGTGCCAGCAGCTACGACACAGTCAATCAGCCCCAGCATTTT.

The chain is built from TRBV5-1 and TRBJ2-2, with a weak D call TRBD2 (5 bases). This CDR3 region has 15 residues. V dropped 1 base and J dropped 3 bases, with 10 bases sitting between them. The germline CDR1 and CDR2 sequences are SGHRS and YFSETQ. CDR3 in amino acids: CASSLSGRDTGELFF. CDR3 sequence (DNA): TGCGCCAGCAGCTTGTCGGGGAGAGACACCGGGGAGCTGTTTTTT.

V and J are TRBV11-3 and TRBJ2-5, with TRBD1 as a possible D gene (5 bases). With 1 base removed from V and 5 bases from J, the gap between germline ends came to 11 bases. The CDR3 runs to 14 residues. The V gene's germline CDR1 is SGHNT and CDR2 YENEEA. The CDR3 DNA sequence: TGTGCCAGCAGCTTAGCAGGGCGAGCGGAGACCCAGTACTTC. Residues: CASSLAGRAETQYF.

The V call is TRBV10-3, the J call TRBJ1-2; D is uncertain. Deletions cut 4 bases from V and 6 bases from J, with 15 bases between. Per the germline V gene, CDR1 is ENHRY and CDR2 is SYGVKD. The CDR3 contains 14 residues. The CDR3 spells CAISGPGSYDGYTF. CDR3 sequence (DNA): TGTGCCATCAGTGGGCCGGGTTCTTATGATGGCTACACCTTC.

The table lists this clone with a count of one. The chain has TRBV28 and TRBJ1-2, with D hard to call. Germline CDR1 MDHEN, CDR2 SYDVKM. The germline V and J ends were trimmed by 3 bases and 4 bases, with 12 bases remaining between them. This CDR3 contains 14 residues. The CDR3 sequence: CASSLARPSYGYTF. The CDR3 coding sequence is TGTGCCAGCAGTTTGGCCCGCCCCTCCTATGGCTACACCTTC.

CDR3 sequence (DNA): TGCGCCAGCAGCCTACAGGGGAATGGTTTTAATGAAAAACTGTTTTTT. It is translated as CASSLQGNGFNEKLFF. V gene TRBV4-1 combines with J gene TRBJ1-4, with 7 bases that match TRBD1. This CDR3 region has 16 residues. CDR1 and CDR2 (germline): MGHRA, YSYEKL. The trim removed 4 bases at V and 4 bases at J, leaving 9 bases unmatched.

The CDR3 region is CASSVEQGPGNTIYF. The CDR3 bases are TGTGCCAGCAGCGTCGAACAGGGGCCAGGAAACACCATATATTTT. V and J are TRBV9 and TRBJ1-3; 7 bases are shared with TRBD1. V dropped 2 bases and J dropped 4; count of bases not matched to a gene: 6. The CDR3 length is 15 residues. Per germline, CDR1 SGDLS and CDR2 YYNGEE.

V gene TRBV6-5 combines with J gene TRBJ2-1; D gene unclear. Germline V CDR1 and CDR2: MNHEY, SVGAGI. This CDR3 comprises 13 residues. Trimming removed 5 bases from V and 3 bases from J, with 8 bases in between. The CDR3 DNA sequence: TGTGCCAGCAGTCTCATGGGCTACAATGAGCAGTTCTTC. Translating it yields CASSLMGYNEQFF.

The V call is TRBV29-1, the J call TRBJ1-1; D remains unclear. The CDR3 consists of 13 residues. Germline CDR1 reads SQVTM; CDR2 reads ANQGSEA. The V gene lost 3 bases and the J gene lost 4 bases, with 12 bases spanning the gap. The CDR3 nucleotides are TGCAGCGTTGAGCGGCAGGCGGGCACTGAAGCTTTCTTT. Encoded protein: CSVERQAGTEAFF.

The chain is built from TRBV27 and TRBJ2-7, with 7 bases matching TRBD1. Losses at the gene ends were 8 bases for V and 5 bases for J; bases not matched to a gene: 18. There are 16 residues in the CDR3. CDR1 is MNHEY and CDR2 is SMNVEV in the germline V gene (reference sequence). The CDR3 reads CASFPHPQGIFDEQYF. The CDR3 coding sequence is TGTGCCAGCTTCCCCCACCCACAGGGGATCTTCGACGAGCAGTACTTC.

The V gene is TRBV27, the J gene TRBJ2-5; 8 bases agree with TRBD1. Per germline, CDR1 MNHEY and CDR2 SMNVEV (reference sequence). CDR3 length: 14 amino acids. With V trimmed by 5 bases and J by 4 bases, 6 bases remained unmatched. CDR3 sequence: CASSTHGTGETQYF. The CDR3 region has the DNA TGTGCCAGCAGTACCCACGGGACAGGAGAGACCCAGTACTTC.

The genes are TRBV7-6 and TRBJ2-2; D tentatively fits TRBD1 or TRBD2 (5 bases each). The V gene's germline CDR1 is SGHVS and CDR2 FNYEAQ. The CDR3 spans 15 residues. Trimming shortened V by 5 bases and J by 1 base, and 11 bases separated the two germline ends. CDR3 in amino acids: CASSLWGRNTGELFF. The CDR3 DNA reads TGTGCCAGCAGCCTCTGGGGGAGGAACACCGGGGAGCTGTTTTTT. The complete variable domain, with remaining parts taken from reference TRBV7-6 and TRBJ2-2, reads GAGVSQSPRYKVTKRGQDVALRCDPISGHVSLYWYRQALGQGPEFLTYFNYEAQQDKSGLPNDRFSAERPEGSISTLTIQRTEQRDSAMYRCASSLWGRNTGELFFGEGSRLTVL.

CDR3 coding DNA: TGTGCCAGCAGCCTGAACACCGGGGAGCTGTTTTTT. Amino acid sequence: CASSLNTGELFF. J is TRBJ2-2 and V is TRBV7-2; D not certain. CDR3 size: 12 residues. Germline V gene data show CDR1 as SGHTA and CDR2 as FQGNSA. V was shortened by 5 bases and J by 1 base, with 2 bases between the two germline ends.

The chain has TRBV12-3 or TRBV12-4 and TRBJ2-7; 8 nucleotides agree with TRBD1. This CDR3 is 13 amino acids long. V lost 5 bases, J lost 5 bases, and 5 bases stayed unmatched. CDR3 loop: CASSRTGTHEQYF. Written as DNA, the CDR3 is TGTGCCAGCAGTCGGACAGGGACCCACGAGCAGTACTTC.

J is TRBJ1-3 and V is TRBV30; 7 bases line up with TRBD1. V was pared by 2 bases and J by 3 bases, with 4 bases of the junction left unmatched. CDR1 and CDR2 from the germline V gene are GTSNPN and SVGIG (reference sequence). This CDR3 has 14 amino acids. The chain's CDR3 is CAWSIQGGGNTIYF. As DNA, the CDR3 is TGTGCCTGGAGTATCCAGGGGGGTGGAAACACCATATATTTT. The variable domain in full, completed from reference TRBV30 and TRBJ1-3, reads SQTIHQWPATLVQPVGSPLSLECTVEGTSNPNLYWYRQAAGRGLQLLFYSVGIGQISSEVPQNLSASRPQDRQFILSSKKLLLSDSGFYLCAWSIQGGGNTIYFGEGSWLTVV.